Described below is a single TCR beta chain sequence and its context. No cognate antigen has been identified for it. Within one base of it there is no much larger clone, and no base qualities were kept. The data derive from a study of preoperative IRX-2 immunotherapy in early breast cancer (dated by TCRdb to between 2018 and 2021). Read against the paper, the sample's treatment or condition label means: preoperative locoregional IRX-2 cytokine immunotherapy. The samples were obtained from a phase Ib study that tested preoperative, locoregional IRX-2 cytokine immunotherapy designed to prime immune responses. Patients with early-stage breast cancer who were given IRX-2 before surgery served as donors. Library prep was done by the immunoSEQ multiplex PCR assay. As stored in TCRdb, this immuneACCESS dataset retains in-frame rearrangements with V and J assigned. A fraction of the clones does not appear; measured against another copy, unresolved V genes explain less than half of the discrepancy, and the remainder lacks a known reason. This sample is represented by about 43,000 clones; approximately 95% of them were singletons. 1.5% to 2% of the sample goes to the ten largest clones.

V and J are truncated by 0 bases and 3 bases respectively, leaving an intervening sequence of 3 bases. The CDR3, from cysteine to phenylalanine, totals 13 residues. Only the CDR3 part of the read is kept: 39 bases, read in frame from the first base. According to the germline V gene (reference sequence), CDR1 reads MNHEY and CDR2 reads SMNVEV. This receptor was obtained from a human donor with breast cancer. Sample: tumor tissue, taken after IRX-2 immunotherapy. The chain uses TRBV27 and TRBJ1-5; no D gene call is confident. The nucleotide sequence reads as follows: TGTGCCAGCAGTTTATCCTACAATCAGCCCCAGCATTTT. This gives the protein CASSLSYNQPQHF.